One sample yielded the 26 T cell receptor beta chains listed below, sequenced in a study of cytomegalovirus exposure and HLA in healthy donors. PCR involved 60 Vbeta and 13 Jbeta primers. Here immunoSEQ multiplex PCR was the method, and the copy in TCRdb shows in-frame clones only, minus some. Of approximately 190,000 clones listed, approximately 84% were seen once; the top ten hold over 3.5%. The sequenced sample consisted of PBMCs. The receptors were gathered from a man aged 45 to 65 in good health and CMV-seronegative.

The rearrangement uses TRBV7-2 and TRBJ1-2; D might be TRBD1 (5 bases). V was clipped by 0 bases and J by 5 bases, with 16 bases between them. The germline V gene encodes CDR1 SGHTA and CDR2 FQGNSA. The CDR3 is 16 amino acids. The CDR3 DNA sequence: TGTGCCAGCAGCTTAGCGGCCGGGACGGACTATTATGGCTACACCTTC. Its translation is CASSLAAGTDYYGYTF.

As to this clone: At the DNA level, this CDR3 is encoded by other sequences in the same sample as well. This sequence joins TRBV28 and TRBJ1-2; the D gene is possibly TRBD1 (6 bases). Germline-derived CDR1 and CDR2 are MDHEN and SYDVKM. The CDR3 loop spans 16 amino acids. Trimming left V 2 bases short and J 2 bases short, with 15 bases between. The CDR3 bases are TGTGCCAGCAGTTTACCGGGGACGGGGGGCAACTATGGCTACACCTTC. This codes for CASSLPGTGGNYGYTF.

Written as DNA, the CDR3 is TGCGCCAGCAGGGCCGGGACAGGGGTGTACAATGAGCAGTTCTTC. Translating it yields CASRAGTGVYNEQFF. This chain joins TRBV10-1 and TRBJ2-1; 10 bases are shared with TRBD1. J gave up 4 bases and V 6 bases, and 6 bases lay outside the gene matches. Looked up from germline, CDR1 is WNHNN and CDR2 is SYGVQD (reference sequence). This CDR3 contains 15 residues.

This chain connects TRBV7-9 to TRBJ2-2; 7 bases map to TRBD2. This CDR3 is 16 amino acids long. V dropped 2 bases and J dropped 5; count of bases not matched to a gene: 8. CDR1 is SEHNR, CDR2 FQNEAQ, per germline (reference sequence). DNA of the CDR3: TGTGCCAGCAGCTTACTTAGCGGGCGGTTTACCGGGGAGCTGTTTTTT. Translated, it gives CASSLLSGRFTGELFF.

The gene calls are TRBV14 and TRBJ1-4; TRBD1 is a possible D gene (6 bases). CDR3 length: 16 amino acids. V was clipped by 3 bases and J by 0 bases, with 11 bases between them. CDR1 SGHDN and CDR2 FVKESK come from the germline V gene. The chain's CDR3 is CASSQEGQTTNEKLFF. The CDR3, as DNA: TGTGCCAGCAGCCAGGAAGGACAGACAACTAATGAAAAACTGTTTTTT.

This clone was counted a single time. V is TRBV15 and J is TRBJ1-5; TRBD1 might be the D (5 bases). The CDR3 is 14 residues long. V lost 3 bases to trimming and J lost 3 bases, with 9 bases between them. Germline lookup yields CDR1 LNHNV and CDR2 YYDKDF (reference sequence). This chain's CDR3 is CATSSQGHNQPQHF. CDR3 in DNA: TGTGCCACCAGCAGCCAGGGTCACAATCAGCCCCAGCATTTT.

This chain connects TRBV7-2 to TRBJ1-2; D unresolved. This CDR3 is built from 14 residues. Between the trimmed V and J ends, which lost 0 bases and 2 bases, there was a span of 7 bases. Germline lookup yields CDR1 SGHTA and CDR2 FQGNSA. The CDR3 protein is CASSLAPRNYGYTF. The CDR3 DNA reads as TGTGCCAGCAGCTTAGCCCCGAGAAACTATGGCTACACCTTC.

This clone was picked up a small number of times. The chain recombines TRBV5-1 with TRBJ1-2; D gene uncertain. The CDR3 is made up of 14 amino acids. V was cut by 0 bases and J by 4 bases, with 10 bases left in between. Germline V gene sequence: CDR1 SGHRS, CDR2 YFSETQ. The CDR3 bases are TGCGCCAGCAGCTTGGAGACACCCCTCTATGGCTACACCTTC. Encoded protein: CASSLETPLYGYTF.

The chain combines TRBV2 with TRBJ1-5; 7 bases agree with TRBD1. Germline-derived CDR1 and CDR2 are SNHLY and FYNNEI. V shed 5 bases, J shed 2 bases, and the junction held 12 bases outside the gene matches. This CDR3 is 17 amino acids long. The CDR3 coding sequence is TGTGCCAGCAGTTACAACAGGGGAAAAGGGGGCAATCAGCCCCAGCATTTT. Translating gives CASSYNRGKGGNQPQHF. Drawing the rest from reference TRBV2 and TRBJ1-5, the complete variable domain is EPEVTQTPSHQVTQMGQEVILRCVPISNHLYFYWYRQILGQKVEFLVSFYNNEISEKSEIFDDQFSVERPDGSNFTLKIRSTKLEDSAMYFCASSYNRGKGGNQPQHFGDGTRLSIL.

A few counts support this clone. The V call is TRBV27, the J call TRBJ1-1; 8 bases align to TRBD1. The CDR3 contains 17 residues. Germline-derived CDR1 and CDR2 are MNHEY and SMNVEV (reference sequence). V lost 6 bases, J lost 0 bases, and 12 bases stayed unmatched. The CDR3 DNA reads as TGTGCCAGCAGGAACGACAGGGGACCTTTCATGAACACTGAAGCTTTCTTT. Translated, it gives CASRNDRGPFMNTEAFF.

This clone was recorded once. The chain has TRBV6-5 and TRBJ2-3, with 8 bases lining up with TRBD2. The germline V gene encodes CDR1 MNHEY and CDR2 SVGAGI. The CDR3 contains 16 residues. V was pared by 0 bases and J by 6 bases, with 8 bases of the junction left unmatched. The CDR3 coding sequence is TGTGCCAGCAGTTACTCGATGCGGGGGGCAGGGGATACGCAGTATTTT. It translates to CASSYSMRGAGDTQYF.

The V and J genes are TRBV7-2 and TRBJ2-1; 8 positions agree with TRBD2. Per germline, CDR1 SGHTA and CDR2 FQGNSA. This CDR3 comprises 15 residues. V lost 4 bases and J lost 7; bases outside the gene matches: 9. CDR3 sequence reads: CASSSEAGGVNEQFF. The CDR3, as DNA: TGTGCCAGCAGCTCTGAGGCGGGGGGAGTTAATGAGCAGTTCTTC.

This clone has more than one count but fewer than ten. The chain recombines TRBV6-5 with TRBJ1-1, with TRBD1 matching over 8 bases. The V gene's germline CDR1 is MNHEY and CDR2 SVGAGI. This CDR3 has 11 amino acids. V shed 6 bases and J 11 bases; nucleotides not matched to a gene: 5. The CDR3 nucleotides read TGTGCCAGCAGCCGACAGGGGACGGCTTTCTTT. As protein: CASSRQGTAFF.

This clone has more than one count but fewer than ten. The rearrangement links TRBV19 to TRBJ1-5, with 9 bases aligning to TRBD1. Per the germline V gene, CDR1 is LNHDA and CDR2 is SQIVND (reference sequence). The CDR3 is 15 residues long. With V trimmed by 5 bases and J by 0 bases, 2 bases remained unmatched. The CDR3 region has the DNA TGTGCCAGTAGTTTACAGGGGGCTAGCAATCAGCCCCAGCATTTT. It codes for CASSLQGASNQPQHF.

The rearrangement uses TRBV7-9 and TRBJ2-5; 7 bases are a match to TRBD1. Germline V gives CDR1 SEHNR, CDR2 FQNEAQ (reference sequence). This CDR3 has 15 amino acids. Germline trimming cut 2 bases from V and 5 bases from J; bases unmatched to any gene: 8. The CDR3: CASSLKGQLVETQYF. CDR3 nucleotides: TGTGCCAGCAGCTTAAAGGGACAGTTGGTGGAGACCCAGTACTTC.

The V gene is TRBV6-5, the J gene TRBJ1-6; D may be TRBD1 (6 bases). The germline V and J ends were trimmed by 6 bases and 5 bases, with 11 bases remaining between them. The CDR3 spans 14 residues. CDR1 is MNHEY and CDR2 is SVGAGI in the germline V gene. Here the CDR3 DNA reads TGTGCCAGCAGCATACAGGGTAATAATTCACCCCTCCACTTT. It yields the protein CASSIQGNNSPLHF.

This clone was detected only a few times. The chain combines TRBV5-1 with TRBJ1-5, with D perhaps TRBD1 (5 bases). In germline, CDR1 is SGHRS, CDR2 YFSETQ. The CDR3 has 13 residues. V dropped 0 bases and J dropped 9 bases, with 10 bases sitting between them. This CDR3 reads CASSLGQGGPQHF. CDR3 nucleotides: TGCGCCAGCAGCTTGGGCCAGGGCGGGCCCCAGCATTTT.

J is TRBJ2-2 and V is TRBV13; 9 nucleotides match TRBD2. V was pared by 2 bases and J by 1 base, with 8 bases of the junction left unmatched. The length of the CDR3 is 18 residues. Germline V lookup: CDR1 PRHDT, CDR2 FYEKMQ (reference sequence). DNA for the CDR3: TGTGCCAGCAGCTTATGGCGCGGGGGGGTAAGGAACACCGGGGAGCTGTTTTTT. Translating gives CASSLWRGGVRNTGELFF.

The chain uses TRBV7-2 and TRBJ2-7; 16 positions match TRBD2. Per the germline V gene, CDR1 is SGHTA and CDR2 is FQGNSA. The CDR3 loop spans 16 amino acids. V shed 5 bases, J shed 5 bases, and the junction held 6 bases outside the gene matches. DNA for the CDR3: TGTGCCAGCAGCCCAAGGGGACTAGCGGGGGGGAACGAGCAGTACTTC. Protein: CASSPRGLAGGNEQYF. The whole variable domain, filled in from reference TRBV7-2 and TRBJ2-7, reads GAGVSQSPSNKVTEKGKDVELRCDPISGHTALYWYRQSLGQGLEFLIYFQGNSAPDKSGLPSDRFSAERTGGSVSTLTIQRTQQEDSAVYLCASSPRGLAGGNEQYFGPGTRLTVT.

This clone has more than one count but fewer than ten. This chain links TRBV28 with TRBJ2-1; 11 bases map to TRBD1. Trimming cost V 5 bases and J 4 bases; bases outside gene matches: 10. CDR1 is MDHEN and CDR2 is SYDVKM in the germline V gene. CDR3 size: 17 residues. In DNA form, the CDR3 reads TGTGCCAGCAGTAACACCCCGGGACAGGGGGAATACAATGAGCAGTTCTTC. This sequence encodes CASSNTPGQGEYNEQFF.

CDR3 coding DNA: TGTGCCAGCAGCCAAAATCAGGCTAATGAGCAGTTCTTC. Residues: CASSQNQANEQFF. The chain links TRBV14 to TRBJ2-1; D is undetermined. The CDR3 has 13 amino acids. Germline assignment: CDR1 SGHDN and CDR2 FVKESK. V dropped 2 bases and J dropped 7 bases, with 9 bases sitting between them.

The chain uses TRBV7-9 and TRBJ2-1, with no clear D. This CDR3 has 12 amino acids. V gave up 4 bases and J gave up 5 bases, with 6 bases separating them. The germline V gene encodes CDR1 SEHNR and CDR2 FQNEAQ (reference sequence). The CDR3 is CASSSLNNEQFF. The CDR3 DNA sequence: TGTGCCAGCAGCTCACTTAACAATGAGCAGTTCTTC.

The rearrangement links TRBV7-8 to TRBJ2-7, with D perhaps TRBD2 (5 bases). The CDR3 spans 13 residues. Trimming took 2 bases from V and 6 from J, leaving 11 bases between them. CDR1 and CDR2 (germline): SGHVS, FQNEAQ. CDR3 amino acids: CASSLLSGGEQYF. CDR3 sequence (DNA): TGTGCCAGCAGCTTATTAAGCGGCGGCGAGCAGTACTTC.

The rearrangement links TRBV14 to TRBJ2-3, with 13 bases fitting TRBD2. The CDR3 length is 15 residues. The trim removed 4 bases at V and 3 bases at J, leaving 1 base unmatched. Germline loops: CDR1 SGHDN, CDR2 FVKESK. DNA of the CDR3: TGTGCCAGCAGCCGGACTAGCGGGAGAACAGATACGCAGTATTTT. This gives the protein CASSRTSGRTDTQYF.

This clone was seen only a few times. The CDR3 region has the DNA TGTGCCAGCAGTTTATCGATGCGGTCCCTGGAGTATGGCTACACCTTC. As protein: CASSLSMRSLEYGYTF. The chain is built from TRBV27 and TRBJ1-2; D remains unclear. This CDR3 comprises 16 residues. Trimming removed 0 bases from V and 5 bases from J, with 16 bases in between. Germline CDR1 is MNHEY and CDR2 is SMNVEV (reference sequence).

The chain carries TRBV6-5 and TRBJ1-4; possible D gene TRBD1, 5 bases. Trimming stripped 7 bases from V and 8 bases from J, with 20 bases between. The CDR3 length is 15 residues. Germline V lookup: CDR1 MNHEY, CDR2 SVGAGI. The CDR3 here is CASTLTGVLGEKLFF. CDR3 DNA sequence: TGTGCCAGCACCCTAACGGGGGTGCTTGGGGAAAAACTGTTTTTT.